One sample yielded the 9 T cell receptor beta chains listed below, sequenced in a study of blood T cell repertoires in COVID-19. Profiled with immunoSEQ multiplex PCR; TCRdb holds only in-frame clones, not every one. The table lists about 90,000 clones, roughly nine tenths of them singletons. The sequenced material came from peripheral blood. All receptors come from a man aged 50 to 59 with COVID-19, enrolled during active disease.

This clone was seen just once. DNA of the CDR3: TGTGCCAGCAGTTACTGGGCAGGGCGAGGCAATCAGCCCCAGCATTTT. Its protein is CASSYWAGRGNQPQHF. The chain recombines TRBV6-6 with TRBJ1-5; maybe TRBD1 (5 bases). CDR1 is MNHNY and CDR2 is SVGAGI in the germline V gene (reference sequence). The ends were cut back, 1 base at V and 2 bases at J, with 12 bases in the middle. This CDR3 has 16 residues.

The CDR3 region is CASGLDPSSGNTIYF. DNA for the CDR3: TGTGCCAGCGGCCTAGACCCCAGCTCTGGAAACACCATATATTTT. The rearrangement links TRBV28 to TRBJ1-3; no clear D. From germline, CDR1 is MDHEN and CDR2 SYDVKM. Trimming took 8 bases from V and 0 from J, leaving 14 bases between them. The CDR3 is made up of 15 amino acids.

The chain couples TRBV9 to TRBJ2-3, with D possibly TRBD1 on 6 matching bases. V was pared by 4 bases and J by 4 bases, with 13 bases between. The CDR3 contains 14 residues. Germline V gene sequence: CDR1 SGDLS, CDR2 YYNGEE. CDR3 sequence (DNA): TGTGCCAGCAGCACGATACAGGGCTCAGATACGCAGTATTTT. This gives the protein CASSTIQGSDTQYF. Combining the CDR3 with reference TRBV9 and TRBJ2-3 gives the whole variable domain DSGVTQTPKHLITATGQRVTLRCSPRSGDLSVYWYQQSLDQGLQFLIQYYNGEERAKGNILERFSAQQFPDLHSELNLSSLELGDSALYFCASSTIQGSDTQYFGPGTRLTVL.

The J gene is TRBJ1-6, the V gene TRBV6-5; TRBD1 might be the D (5 bases). The CDR3 spans 16 residues. Germline V gives CDR1 MNHEY, CDR2 SVGAGI. Trimming removed 0 bases from V and 5 bases from J, with 11 bases in between. In nucleotides, the CDR3 is TGTGCCAGCAGTTACTCGTGGGCAGGGAATAATTCACCCCTCCACTTT. Translated, it gives CASSYSWAGNNSPLHF.

The chain carries TRBV19 and TRBJ1-1; D is perhaps TRBD1 (5 bases). This CDR3 has 15 residues. V lost 7 bases and J lost 4, with 19 bases in between. CDR1 is LNHDA, CDR2 SQIVND, per germline (reference sequence). The CDR3 sequence is CASTPPWGGTTEAFF. The CDR3 DNA is TGTGCCAGTACCCCACCCTGGGGAGGGACCACTGAAGCTTTCTTT.

The genes are TRBV9 and TRBJ2-2; TRBD1 matches 10 bases. Per the germline V gene, CDR1 is SGDLS and CDR2 is YYNGEE. The junction had 8 bases not matched to a gene; V was cut back by 4 bases and J by 5 bases. The CDR3 contains 16 residues. In DNA form, the CDR3 reads TGTGCCAGCAGCCTCCGACAGGGGGCAGGAACCGGGGAGCTGTTTTTT. It is translated as CASSLRQGAGTGELFF.

This clone was found a few times. This chain joins TRBV7-8 and TRBJ1-5; 9 bases align to TRBD1. The V and J ends lost 5 bases and 5 bases, in that order; junction bases with no gene match: 4. This CDR3 has 14 residues. Germline CDR1 is SGHVS and CDR2 is FQNEAQ. The chain's CDR3 is CASSTRTGDQPQHF. The CDR3 DNA is TGTGCCAGCAGCACCCGGACAGGGGATCAGCCCCAGCATTTT.

This clone was observed once. This sequence joins TRBV28 and TRBJ1-2, with TRBD1 matching over 12 bases. Germline CDR1 MDHEN, CDR2 SYDVKM. V gave up 4 bases and J gave up 12 bases; unmatched junction bases: 9. The CDR3 has 14 residues. The CDR3 region is CASSWNPGQGANTF. CDR3 DNA: TGTGCCAGCAGTTGGAATCCGGGACAGGGGGCGAACACCTTC.

V usage is TRBV24-1 and J usage is TRBJ2-5; the match to TRBD2 covers 14 bases. The V gene's germline CDR1 is KGHDR and CDR2 SFDVKD. The length of the CDR3 is 18 residues. J lost 5 bases, V lost 1 base, and 8 bases had no gene match. This chain's CDR3 is CATSDFKTTSGGAETQYF. The DNA for the CDR3 is TGTGCCACCAGTGATTTTAAAACGACTAGCGGGGGGGCGGAGACCCAGTACTTC.